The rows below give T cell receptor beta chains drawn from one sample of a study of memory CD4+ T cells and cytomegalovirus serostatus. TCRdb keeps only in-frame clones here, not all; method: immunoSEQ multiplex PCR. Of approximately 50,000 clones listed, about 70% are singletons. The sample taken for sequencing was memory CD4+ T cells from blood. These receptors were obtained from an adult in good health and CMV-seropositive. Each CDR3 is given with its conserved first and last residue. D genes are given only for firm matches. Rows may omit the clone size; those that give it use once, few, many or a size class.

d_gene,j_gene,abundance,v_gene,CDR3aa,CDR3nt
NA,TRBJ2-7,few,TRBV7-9,CASSPQGPYEQYF,TGTGCCAGCAGCCCCCAAGGCCCCTACGAGCAGTACTTC
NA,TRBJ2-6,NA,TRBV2,CASSEKGAGANVLTF,TGTGCCAGCAGTGAGAAGGGAGCTGGGGCCAACGTCCTGACTTTC
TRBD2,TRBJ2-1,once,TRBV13,CASRRASGSYNEQFF,TGTGCCAGCAGGCGGGCTAGCGGGTCCTACAATGAGCAGTTCTTC
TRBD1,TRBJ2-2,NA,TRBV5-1,CASSADSTGVTGELFF,TGCGCCAGCAGCGCCGATTCAACAGGGGTCACCGGGGAGCTGTTTTTT
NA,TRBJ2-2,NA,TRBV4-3,CASSPGGSPNTGELFF,TGCGCCAGCAGCCCAGGGGGGAGCCCGAACACCGGGGAGCTGTTTTTT
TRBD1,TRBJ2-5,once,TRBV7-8,CASSRTGTGQETQYF,TGTGCCAGCAGCCGAACCGGGACAGGCCAAGAGACCCAGTACTTC
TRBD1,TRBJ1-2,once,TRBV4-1,CASRDITGGGNYGYTF,TGCGCCAGCAGGGACATCACAGGGGGAGGGAACTATGGCTACACCTTC
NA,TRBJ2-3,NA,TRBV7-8,CASSYDGLRTDTQYF,TGTGCCAGCAGCTACGACGGACTCCGCACAGATACGCAGTATTTT
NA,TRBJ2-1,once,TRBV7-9,CASSPPPRGQTNNEQFF,TGTGCCAGCAGCCCACCCCCCCGGGGACAAACGAACAATGAGCAGTTCTTC
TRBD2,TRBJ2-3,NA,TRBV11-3,CASSLGLSGRDTQYF,TGTGCCAGCAGCTTAGGGTTAAGCGGGAGAGATACGCAGTATTTT
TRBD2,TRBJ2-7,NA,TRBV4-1,CASRVLEGGPGEQYF,TGCGCCAGCAGGGTTTTGGAGGGAGGGCCGGGGGAGCAGTACTTC
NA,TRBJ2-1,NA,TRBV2,CASSGPGPEQFF,TGTGCCAGCAGTGGACCGGGACCTGAGCAGTTCTTC
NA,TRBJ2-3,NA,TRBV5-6,CASSALGALDTQYF,TGTGCCAGCAGCGCACTGGGGGCCCTAGATACGCAGTATTTT
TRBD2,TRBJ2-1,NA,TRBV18,CASSPPSGGSSYNEQFF,TGTGCCAGCTCACCACCTTCGGGGGGGAGCTCCTACAATGAGCAGTTCTTC
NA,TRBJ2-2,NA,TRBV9,CASSPQGGITGELFF,TGTGCCAGCAGCCCCCAGGGGGGGATCACCGGGGAGCTGTTTTTT
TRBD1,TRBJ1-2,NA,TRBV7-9,CASSPDRAGGYTF,TGTGCCAGCAGCCCTGACAGGGCGGGGGGCTACACCTTC
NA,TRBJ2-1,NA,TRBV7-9,CASSLPRQLTVPRNEQFF,TGTGCCAGCAGCTTACCCCGACAGTTAACGGTGCCTAGAAATGAGCAGTTCTTC
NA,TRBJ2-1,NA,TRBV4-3,CASSQDSHGTGSYNEQFF,TGCGCCAGCAGCCAAGACTCCCACGGGACCGGTTCCTACAATGAGCAGTTCTTC
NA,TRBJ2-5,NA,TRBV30,CAWGKAALVETQYF,TGTGCCTGGGGGAAGGCAGCGCTAGTGGAGACCCAGTACTTC
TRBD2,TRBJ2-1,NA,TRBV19,CATPIKGGSRHNEQFF,TGTGCCACCCCAATTAAAGGCGGGAGTCGGCACAATGAGCAGTTCTTC
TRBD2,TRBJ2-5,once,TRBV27,CAAIGTSGAQETQYF,TGTGCCGCCATCGGGACTAGCGGGGCACAAGAGACCCAGTACTTC
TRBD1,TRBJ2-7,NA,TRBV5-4,CASSPGQGRTYEQYF,TGTGCCAGCAGCCCCGGACAGGGAAGGACCTACGAGCAGTACTTC
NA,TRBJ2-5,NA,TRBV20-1,CSAWAPETQYF,TGCAGTGCCTGGGCCCCAGAGACCCAGTACTTC
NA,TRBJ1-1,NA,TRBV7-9,CASSLEWLAEAFF,TGTGCCAGCAGCTTAGAATGGCTGGCTGAAGCTTTCTTT
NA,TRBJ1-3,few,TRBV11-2,CASSQSHSGNTIYF,TGTGCCAGCAGCCAAAGCCACTCTGGAAACACCATATATTTT
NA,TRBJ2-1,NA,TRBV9,CASSVDGGSASRTSYNEQFF,TGTGCCAGCAGCGTAGATGGAGGTTCTGCGAGCCGCACCTCCTACAATGAGCAGTTCTTC
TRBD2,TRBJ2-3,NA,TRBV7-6,CASSLGWTLAEPDTQYF,TGTGCCAGCAGCTTAGGTTGGACCCTAGCGGAGCCAGATACGCAGTATTTT
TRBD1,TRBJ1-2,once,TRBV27,CASSPKSDRGPRYTF,TGTGCCAGCAGTCCGAAGTCTGACAGGGGGCCCCGCTACACCTTC
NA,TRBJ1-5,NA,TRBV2,CACQAAYSNQPQHF,TGTGCATGCCAGGCAGCTTATAGCAATCAGCCCCAGCATTTT
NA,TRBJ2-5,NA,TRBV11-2,CASSLRARLETQYF,TGTGCCAGCAGCTTGAGGGCCCGGCTAGAGACCCAGTACTTC
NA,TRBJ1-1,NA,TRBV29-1,CSALREGVTEAFF,TGCAGCGCCCTCAGGGAGGGAGTGACTGAAGCTTTCTTT
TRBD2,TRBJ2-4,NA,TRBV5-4,CASSLASGSSDIQYF,TGTGCCAGCAGCTTGGCTAGCGGGAGTTCGGACATTCAGTACTTC
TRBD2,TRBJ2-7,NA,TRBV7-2,CASSYFLAGPQEQYF,TGTGCCAGCAGCTATTTCCTAGCGGGTCCCCAAGAGCAGTACTTC
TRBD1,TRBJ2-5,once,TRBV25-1,CASSADRAGVYF,TGTGCCAGCAGTGCAGACAGGGCCGGTGTGTACTTC
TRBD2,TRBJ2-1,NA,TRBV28,CASIKLAGRDTNNEQFF,TGTGCCAGCATTAAACTAGCGGGCAGAGACACTAACAATGAGCAGTTCTTC
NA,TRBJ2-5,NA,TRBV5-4,CASSTHGQETQYF,TGTGCCAGCAGCACCCACGGGCAAGAGACCCAGTACTTC
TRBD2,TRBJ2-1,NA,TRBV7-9,CASSLTGTRADEQFF,TGTGCCAGCAGCTTAACCGGGACTAGGGCGGATGAGCAGTTCTTC
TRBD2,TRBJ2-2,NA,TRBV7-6,CASSLDAGAFGELFF,TGTGCCAGCAGCTTAGATGCGGGAGCTTTTGGGGAGCTGTTTTTT
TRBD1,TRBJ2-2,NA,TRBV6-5,CASRSQGAGTGELFF,TGTGCCAGCAGATCACAGGGGGCGGGGACCGGGGAGCTGTTTTTT
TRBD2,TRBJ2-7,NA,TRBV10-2,CASSVSGRAYEQYF,TGCGCCAGCAGTGTTAGCGGGAGGGCCTACGAGCAGTACTTC
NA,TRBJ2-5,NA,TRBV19,CASSPRGNGETQYF,TGTGCCAGTAGCCCCAGGGGAAACGGGGAGACCCAGTACTTC
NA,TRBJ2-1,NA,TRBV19,CASSSGNYNEQFF,TGTGCCAGTAGTAGCGGTAACTACAATGAGCAGTTCTTC
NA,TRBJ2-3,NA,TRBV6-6,CASRTGSTDTQYF,TGTGCCAGCAGAACAGGGAGCACAGATACGCAGTATTTT
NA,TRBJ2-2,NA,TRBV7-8,CASSIGGSLNTGELFF,TGTGCCAGCAGCATAGGGGGGTCCCTAAACACCGGGGAGCTGTTTTTT
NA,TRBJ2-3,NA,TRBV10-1,CASSVSWSPPATQYF,TGCGCCAGCAGTGTTTCTTGGTCCCCTCCTGCTACGCAGTATTTT
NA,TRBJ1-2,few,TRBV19,CASIRGGGTAGGYTF,TGTGCCAGTATTCGCGGCGGAGGGACGGCGGGAGGCTACACCTTC
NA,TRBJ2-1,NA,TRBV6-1,CASSSVYEQFF,TGTGCCAGCAGTTCCGTCTATGAGCAGTTCTTC
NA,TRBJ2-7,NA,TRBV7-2,CASSFTGRTYEQYF,TGTGCCAGCAGCTTCACAGGGCGGACCTACGAGCAGTACTTC